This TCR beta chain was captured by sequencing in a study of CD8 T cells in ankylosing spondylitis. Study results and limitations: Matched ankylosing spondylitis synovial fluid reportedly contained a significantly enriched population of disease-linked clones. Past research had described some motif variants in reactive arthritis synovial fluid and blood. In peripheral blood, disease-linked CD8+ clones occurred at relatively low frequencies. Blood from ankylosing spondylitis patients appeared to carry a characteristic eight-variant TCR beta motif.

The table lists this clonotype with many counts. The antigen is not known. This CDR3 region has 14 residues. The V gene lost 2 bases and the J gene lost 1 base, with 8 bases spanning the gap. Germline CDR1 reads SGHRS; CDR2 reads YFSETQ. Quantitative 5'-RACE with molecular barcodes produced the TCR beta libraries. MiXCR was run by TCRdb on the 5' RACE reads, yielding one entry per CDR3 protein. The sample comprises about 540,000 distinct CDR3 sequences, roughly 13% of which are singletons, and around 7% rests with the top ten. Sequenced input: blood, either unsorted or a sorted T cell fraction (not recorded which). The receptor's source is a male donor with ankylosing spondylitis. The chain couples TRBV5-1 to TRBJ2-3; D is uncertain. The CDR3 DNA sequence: TGCGCCAGCAGCTTTAGTGGGGGCACAGATACGCAGTATTTT. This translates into CASSFSGGTDTQYF.